Listed below are T cell receptor beta chains from one sample, sequenced in a study of T cell repertoires in cytomegalovirus infection. Which antigens these TCRs recognize remains unknown. TCRdb processed the reads anew with MiXCR; each CDR3 protein has one entry. Among around 900,000 distinct CDR3 sequences listed, less than 35% were seen once. This specimen was cultured CD8+ T cells from PBMCs, taken from culture after CMV antigen stimulation. The receptors here all came from a human donor in good health (CMV status not recorded). Some clones in this sample may be carry-over from other donors' samples. Each CDR3 is given without its conserved first and last residue.

>TRBV20-1|TRBJ2-3
SATDRELSTDTQY
>TRBV12-3/TRBV12-4|TRBJ1-2
ASSLRTGGGGYT
>TRBV6-1|TRBJ1-2
ASSEYRPDGYT
>TRBV5-1|TRBJ2-5
ASSLELASEETQY
>TRBV18|TRBJ2-5
ASSPETGQETQY
>TRBV7-3|TRBJ1-1
ASSYSGYTEAF
>TRBV6-2/TRBV6-3|TRBJ2-1
ASSSSGGFLEQF
>TRBV6-2/TRBV6-3|TRBJ1-5
ASSHIQGPSNQPQH
>TRBV7-9|TRBJ1-2
ASSSDRSDGYT
>TRBV7-9|TRBJ2-3
ASSLGQVKSDTQY
>TRBV28|TRBJ1-2
ASSGLDRGRVNERLD
>TRBV7-2|TRBJ1-1
ASSHPHLNTEAF
>TRBV6-5|TRBJ2-7
ASSYSSKGSYEQY
>TRBV24-1|TRBJ2-3
ATSETTDTQY
>TRBV19|TRBJ1-5
ASSIKLGNQPQH
>TRBV7-6|TRBJ2-3
ASSPRGTGGSNTDTQY
>TRBV6-5|TRBJ1-1
ASSGTENTEAF
>TRBV12-3/TRBV12-4|TRBJ2-2
ASSLNRGANTGELF
>TRBV28|TRBJ2-3
ASTQGMGLTDTQY
>TRBV7-6|TRBJ2-5
ASSLGSSGQYQETQY
>TRBV7-6|TRBJ1-5
ASSARGESNQPQH
>TRBV5-1|TRBJ1-6
ASSLDPTQGSNSPLH
>TRBV6-6|TRBJ1-1
ASTATGTGLPQGAF
>TRBV7-3|TRBJ2-1
ASSQGQGYNEQF
>TRBV7-8|TRBJ2-7
ASSLAYVEGEQY
>TRBV27|TRBJ1-2
ASRLSSTTVDNYGYT
>TRBV4-1|TRBJ2-3
ASSQESSVTRGVPGADTQY
>TRBV12-3/TRBV12-4|TRBJ2-2
ASSEKGASTGELF